This record looks at one T cell receptor beta chain sequence and its context. No cognate antigen has been identified for it. No per-base quality is available; no much larger clone lies one base away. The sample is drawn from a study of T cell changes during pregnancy in multiple sclerosis (dated by TCRdb to about 2019). In the study overall: Changes in the T cell repertoire over the course of pregnancy were examined in this study in women with multiple sclerosis.

Library preparation employed the immunoSEQ multiplex PCR assay. TCRdb took this table from immuneACCESS and kept in-frame rearrangements with V and J called. Such tables lack part of the clones; where checked against another copy, unresolved V genes explain under half of the gap, and the rest is unexplained. A total of tens of thousands of clones appear in this sample, about 92% of them only once. 2.6% of the sample rests with the top ten. Trimming removed 2 bases from V and 2 bases from J, leaving 11 bases between the germline ends. Sequences LNHDA (CDR1) and SQIVND (CDR2) are obtained from the germline V gene (reference sequence). From the cysteine up to the phenylalanine, the CDR3 has a length of 15 residues. Only CDR3 DNA remains: 45 bases, in frame from the first base.

The receptor's source is a female donor with multiple sclerosis, enrolled in a pregnancy study. The specimen comprised peripheral blood, sampled before pregnancy. Recombination joined TRBV19 with TRBJ2-3; possibly the D gene is TRBD1, per 5 matching bases. Here the CDR3 is given as CASSINRPYTDTQYF. The bases are TGTGCCAGTAGTATAAACAGGCCCTACACAGATACGCAGTATTTT.